The 12 T cell receptor beta chains below all came from one sample that was sequenced in a study of lymphopenia after photon versus proton radiotherapy. Clones were read by immunoSEQ multiplex PCR, and TCRdb kept only the in-frame ones, dropping some. Of 24,000 or so clones in the sample, more than 75% were seen once. The sample was peripheral blood, taken from a patient treated with photon-based radiotherapy. Receptors originate from a man aged 35-49 years with gastric cancer.

Only a few counts were recorded for this clone. The chain employs TRBV2 and TRBJ2-1; TRBD2 aligns across 8 bases. The CDR3 has 15 amino acids. J lost 3 bases, V lost 7 bases, and 8 bases had no gene match. The V gene's germline CDR1 is SNHLY and CDR2 FYNNEI. CDR3 coding DNA: TGTGCCAGCACTAAGGCGGGGGGAGGCTACAATGAGCAGTTCTTC. It is translated as CASTKAGGGYNEQFF.

The rearrangement links TRBV6-5 to TRBJ1-4, with 8 bases identical to TRBD1. Germline V gene lookup returns CDR1 MNHEY and CDR2 SVGAGI. Trimming at V came to 6 bases and at J to 4 bases, leaving 4 bases not matched to a gene. CDR3 length: 14 amino acids. The CDR3 nucleotides are TGTGCCAGCAGCCGGGACAGGTATAATGAAAAACTGTTTTTT. Residues: CASSRDRYNEKLFF.

The rearrangement joins TRBV27 to TRBJ1-1; D uncertain. This CDR3 is 11 amino acids long. In germline, CDR1 is MNHEY, CDR2 SMNVEV (reference sequence). Trimming took off 6 bases at V and 5 bases at J, with 7 bases between the two ends. CDR3 DNA: TGTGCCAGCAGGGAGGGAACTGAAGCTTTCTTT. Protein: CASREGTEAFF.

The V call is TRBV11-2, the J call TRBJ1-2; D gene unclear. V lost 2 bases and J lost 8, with 12 bases in between. The CDR3 length is 13 residues. The germline gives CDR1 SGHAT, CDR2 FQNNGV. The CDR3 nucleotides read TGTGCCAGCAGCTTATCGGCTCAAGGGGGCTACACCTTC. Translated, it gives CASSLSAQGGYTF.

The rearrangement uses TRBV5-6 and TRBJ2-3; tentative D call: TRBD2 (5 bases). Germline V lookup: CDR1 SGHDT, CDR2 YYEEEE. This CDR3 is 13 amino acids long. V lost 3 bases to trimming and J lost 9 bases, with 14 bases between them. The CDR3, as DNA: TGTGCCAGCAGCTCCCTGGGAGTCCGAACGCAGTATTTT. This sequence encodes CASSSLGVRTQYF.

In nucleotides, the CDR3 is TGTGCCTGGAGTAGGACTTGGGTTGATACGCAGTATTTT. It codes for CAWSRTWVDTQYF. V and J are TRBV30 and TRBJ2-3, with D possibly being TRBD2 (5 bases). Germline lookup yields CDR1 GTSNPN and CDR2 SVGIG (reference sequence). Trimming removed 2 bases from V and 6 bases from J, with 12 bases in between. The CDR3 covers 13 residues.

This clone was detected only a few times. The V gene is TRBV10-3, the J gene TRBJ1-6; D ambiguous. Trimming cost V 2 bases and J 17 bases, with 19 bases left between them. This CDR3 spans 14 amino acids. Germline V gene data show CDR1 as ENHRY and CDR2 as SYGVKD. CDR3 amino acids: CAISEPDVGRLIHF. The CDR3 nucleotides read TGTGCCATCAGTGAGCCAGACGTAGGCAGGCTTATCCACTTT.

V gene TRBV5-4 combines with J gene TRBJ1-6, with 11 bases identical to TRBD1. The CDR3 consists of 16 residues. The ends lost 4 bases at V and 10 bases at J; junction bases unmatched: 10. Germline loops: CDR1 SGHNT, CDR2 YYREEE (reference sequence). The CDR3 bases are TGTGCCAGCAGCCCAGGACAGGGGGCTTCCCAGTCACCCCTCCACTTT. Protein product: CASSPGQGASQSPLHF. The full variable domain, in which reference TRBV5-4 and TRBJ1-6 provide the parts outside the CDR3, is ETGVTQSPTHLIKTRGQQVTLRCSSQSGHNTVSWYQQALGQGPQFIFQYYREEENGRGNFPPRFSGLQFPNYSSELNVNALELDDSALYLCASSPGQGASQSPLHFGNGTRLTVT.

This chain connects TRBV7-9 to TRBJ1-5, with unresolved D. V was pared by 5 bases and J by 4 bases, with 9 bases between. CDR1 is SEHNR, CDR2 FQNEAQ, per germline (reference sequence). This CDR3 has 13 amino acids. The CDR3 spells CASSIGPNQPQHF. As DNA, the CDR3 is TGTGCCAGCAGCATCGGGCCTAATCAGCCCCAGCATTTT.

CDR3 DNA sequence: TGCGCCAGCAGCTTGACTACAGGGGGAAACACAGATACGCAGTATTTT. It encodes CASSLTTGGNTDTQYF. The J gene is TRBJ2-3, the V gene TRBV5-1, with TRBD1 identical over 8 bases. This CDR3 has 16 residues. Trimming took 1 base from V and 2 from J; bases not matched to a gene: 6. From germline, CDR1 is SGHRS and CDR2 YFSETQ.

The chain recombines TRBV4-1 with TRBJ2-5; D uncertain. Trimming removed 4 bases at V and 2 bases at J, with 20 bases between. Germline V gene sequence: CDR1 MGHRA, CDR2 YSYEKL. The CDR3 consists of 17 residues. CDR3 coding DNA: TGCGCCAGCAGCCCGTACCTGGGGTCACAGACGCAAGAGACCCAGTACTTC. Its protein is CASSPYLGSQTQETQYF.

The chain combines TRBV11-1 with TRBJ2-5; 7 nucleotides agree with TRBD1. CDR1 is SGHAT, CDR2 FQDESV, per germline (reference sequence). Trimming at V came to 4 bases and at J to 1 base, leaving 3 bases not matched to a gene. The CDR3 spans 14 residues. CDR3 loop: CASSWGTAQETQYF. The CDR3 DNA sequence: TGTGCCAGCAGCTGGGGGACAGCCCAAGAGACCCAGTACTTC.